This T cell receptor (beta chain) came from a study of blood T cell repertoires in COVID-19 (dated by TCRdb to about 2020). Study-level background: Collaborator samples came from the United States, Italy and Spain and covered acute and convalescent phases of COVID-19. A freely available public database, intended as a resource for researchers studying the immune response to SARS-CoV-2, is where the repertoires were released. The prospective study material was composed of cDNA or gDNA derived from T cells, B-cell-depleted T cells, or PBMCs. The samples were drawn from the first 160 participants of the ongoing ImmuneRACE study and from 1,254 subjects provided by 6 global collaborators. HLA class I and class II types, where available, came from metadata supplied by the sample provider rather than from assay-based typing. The dataset comprised deeply sampled blood TCRbeta repertoires from subjects exposed to, actively infected with, or recovered from COVID-19. A de-identified subject ID, COVID-19 status, age in years and sex were almost always included in the sample metadata. What the research found in general, with its limitations: Clinical and demographic metadata were provided uncurated, with the amount varying by source and participant.

In the case of this clone: Its specific antigen is unknown. No clone much larger than this one lies a single base away; base qualities are absent.

Collaborating institutions collected whole blood in K2EDTA tubes following their own protocols. For TCRbeta analysis, collaborators shipped samples in one of three forms: frozen whole blood, isolated PBMCs, or DNA extracted from either of those sample types. The immunoSEQ Assay, a bias-controlled multiplex PCR, was used to amplify TCRbeta CDR3 regions from genomic DNA. On the study's bioinformatics: The number of nucleated cells in each sample was estimated by amplification of reference gene primers within the assay. Sequence reads were collapsed and filtered to measure the absolute abundance of every unique TCRbeta CDR3 rearrangement. For each sample, productive Simpson clonality was calculated as the square root of Simpson's diversity index over productive rearrangements. TCRdb obtained this table from immuneACCESS and retained in-frame rearrangements with V and J assigned. These tables miss some clones; where compared with another copy, unresolved V genes account for less than half of the shortfall, and the remainder is unexplained. D and trimming were read from the DNA, whereas the V and J calls and clone size are those reported in that table. The sample table lists about 290,000 clones, around four fifths of them with a count of one. The ten largest make up about 4% of the sample.

The CDR3 goes from the cysteine to the phenylalanine over 12 residues. Just the 36-base CDR3 DNA is kept, in frame starting at base 1. The germline V gene supplies CDR1 SGHDT and CDR2 YYEEEE. Trimming at the junction amounts to 1 base on V and 5 bases on J, and the germline ends lie 6 bases apart. The TCR originated in a woman in her forties or fifties with active or convalescent COVID-19. The sequencing sample was made of peripheral blood. Rearrangement joined TRBV5-6 to TRBJ1-2; the D gene is not confidently resolved. This receptor carries the CDR3 CASSLPRYGYTF. The DNA is as follows: TGTGCCAGCAGCTTGCCCAGATATGGCTACACCTTC.